This passage covers 26 T cell receptor beta chains from one sample sequenced in a study of monozygotic twins with inflammatory bowel disease. TCRdb re-analyzed the 5' RACE reads; it lists each CDR3 protein once, without DNA. This sample contains about 440,000 distinct CDR3 sequences. The sequencing input was blood. These receptor sequences come from a human donor with ulcerative colitis or Crohn's disease, or a healthy co-twin of an affected twin (not recorded which).

The chain combines TRBV5-1 with TRBJ2-3; there is no DNA to check the TCRdb D call of TRBD1. CDR3 length equals 16 residues. Germline CDR1 reads SGHRS; CDR2 reads YFSETQ. Here the CDR3 reads CASSSNRGANTDTQYF. Drawing the rest from reference TRBV5-1 and TRBJ2-3, the complete variable domain is KAGVTQTPRYLIKTRGQQVTLSCSPISGHRSVSWYQQTPGQGLQFLFEYFSETQRNKGNFPGRFSGRQFSNSRSEMNVSTLELGDSALYLCASSSNRGANTDTQYFGPGTRLTVL.

The chain uses TRBV18 and TRBJ2-1; TCRdb gives TRBD1 as the D gene, but with no DNA this cannot be confirmed. Germline assignment: CDR1 KGHSH and CDR2 LQKENI. The CDR3 is made up of 13 amino acids. CDR3: CASSTGLDNEQFF.

This chain connects TRBV11-2 to TRBJ1-2; TCRdb selects TRBD1, and the lack of DNA leaves this call unchecked. Germline V gene sequence: CDR1 SGHAT, CDR2 FQNNGV. The CDR3 contains 13 residues. CDR3 in amino acids: CASSKRDSVGYTF.

The CDR3 region is CASSLLGQSYNEQFF. This sequence joins TRBV5-1 and TRBJ2-1; the TCRdb call, TRBD1, lacks DNA for checking. This CDR3 region has 15 residues. CDR1 is SGHRS and CDR2 is YFSETQ in the germline V gene.

The CDR3 sequence: CASKSVGANNEQFF. V usage is TRBV19 and J usage is TRBJ2-1. Looked up from germline, CDR1 is LNHDA and CDR2 is SQIVND (reference sequence). The CDR3 covers 14 residues.

The chain recombines TRBV19 with TRBJ1-1. Per germline, CDR1 LNHDA and CDR2 SQIVND (reference sequence). The CDR3 runs to 13 residues. The CDR3 protein is CASSTLGNTEAFF.

The chain links TRBV4-2 to TRBJ1-1; TCRdb indicates TRBD1, and absent DNA this call remains unverified. The V gene's germline CDR1 is LGHNA and CDR2 YNFKEQ. The CDR3 covers 18 residues. The CDR3 here is CASSHWQAKGSSWTEAFF.

Here the CDR3 reads CSAQQGPYNEQFF. The chain combines TRBV20-1 with TRBJ2-1. CDR1 and CDR2 from the germline V gene are DFQATT and SNEGSKA (reference sequence). This CDR3 has 13 residues.

J is TRBJ2-1 and V is TRBV9. The CDR3 runs 13 residues. Germline V gene sequence: CDR1 SGDLS, CDR2 YYNGEE. The chain's CDR3 is CASSVGSAVEQFF.

The genes are TRBV20-1 and TRBJ2-1; absent DNA, TCRdb's TRBD2 call cannot be checked. The germline CDR1 and CDR2 sequences are DFQATT and SNEGSKA (reference sequence). This CDR3 has 17 residues. The chain's CDR3 is CSARDRTSGRFYNEQFF.

V gene TRBV18 combines with J gene TRBJ1-5; TCRdb names TRBD1, which stays unverified in the absence of DNA. CDR3 length equals 17 residues. Germline V gene sequence: CDR1 KGHSH, CDR2 LQKENI. The CDR3 reads CASSRQGQGASNQPQHF.

CDR3 sequence: CASSQVVAGINNEQFF. The V gene is TRBV3-1, the J gene TRBJ2-1; without DNA, the TCRdb call of TRBD2 cannot be checked. The CDR3 has 16 amino acids. Germline V gene lookup returns CDR1 LGHDT and CDR2 YNNKEL (reference sequence).

The chain carries TRBV28 and TRBJ1-3; TCRdb names TRBD1, which stays unverified in the absence of DNA. The length of the CDR3 is 15 residues. Germline CDR1 reads MDHEN; CDR2 reads SYDVKM. The CDR3 protein is CASRTGRTDGNTIYF.

This chain joins TRBV9 and TRBJ2-7; the D gene TCRdb calls, TRBD2, cannot be checked with no DNA. This CDR3 is built from 12 residues. Germline assignment: CDR1 SGDLS and CDR2 YYNGEE. The CDR3 loop reads CASSVGGGEQYF.

This chain links TRBV10-3 with TRBJ1-3. This CDR3 region has 17 residues. CDR1 and CDR2 (germline): ENHRY, SYGVKD. The CDR3: CAISFLQGLEDGKTIYF.

The gene calls are TRBV7-9 and TRBJ2-7; checking the TCRdb D call of TRBD2 is not possible without DNA. Looked up from germline, CDR1 is SEHNR and CDR2 is FQNEAQ (reference sequence). The CDR3 is made up of 13 amino acids. The CDR3 loop reads CASSFGRENEQYF.

V usage is TRBV5-1 and J usage is TRBJ2-3; the D call of TRBD2 rests on TCRdb alone, since no DNA is present to check it. Looked up from germline, CDR1 is SGHRS and CDR2 is YFSETQ. CDR3 size: 15 residues. CDR3 sequence reads: CASRVRGEDTDTQYF.

The rearrangement uses TRBV5-6 and TRBJ2-1; TCRdb designates TRBD2, a call that cannot be tested without DNA. The CDR3 runs to 17 residues. Germline V gives CDR1 SGHDT, CDR2 YYEEEE. CDR3 loop: CASSFRTSGGVYNEQFF.

The rearrangement links TRBV4-2 to TRBJ2-1; with no DNA, the TCRdb D assignment of TRBD2 cannot be verified. Per germline, CDR1 LGHNA and CDR2 YNFKEQ. This CDR3 has 15 amino acids. This chain's CDR3 is CASSQAWRGYNEQFF.

V gene TRBV20-1 combines with J gene TRBJ2-3. CDR1 and CDR2 (germline): DFQATT, SNEGSKA (reference sequence). The CDR3 consists of 13 residues. CDR3 sequence reads: CSAPRFSTDTQYF.

The rearrangement links TRBV12-3 or TRBV12-4 to TRBJ2-7; lacking DNA, the TRBD1 call made by TCRdb goes unchecked. This CDR3 comprises 12 residues. The CDR3 loop is CASSGLAYEQYF.

The chain recombines TRBV7-2 with TRBJ2-5; TCRdb's assignment of TRBD1 cannot be checked, as there is no DNA. Germline V gives CDR1 SGHTA, CDR2 FQGNSA. The CDR3 consists of 15 residues. CDR3 sequence reads: CASSLVGRGEETQYF.

The chain joins TRBV11-2 to TRBJ2-2; TCRdb indicates TRBD2, and absent DNA this call remains unverified. This CDR3 contains 19 residues. CDR1 SGHAT and CDR2 FQNNGV come from the germline V gene. The CDR3 loop reads CASSRMGLALSANTGELFF.

CDR3 in amino acids: CASSLLVGANVLTF. The J gene is TRBJ2-6, the V gene TRBV6-6. The CDR3 extends over 14 amino acids. Germline-derived CDR1 and CDR2 are MNHNY and SVGAGI (reference sequence).

V is TRBV4-2 and J is TRBJ2-5; checking the TCRdb D call of TRBD1 is not possible without DNA. This CDR3 contains 16 residues. Germline CDR1 and CDR2: LGHNA and YNFKEQ. The CDR3 sequence is CASSQEKTGGGETQYF.

The rearrangement uses TRBV6-6 and TRBJ2-7; the D gene TCRdb calls, TRBD1, cannot be checked with no DNA. Germline V gene lookup returns CDR1 MNHNY and CDR2 SVGAGI (reference sequence). CDR3 size: 14 residues. The CDR3 here is CATRTGWDVYEQYF.